The 10 T cell receptor beta chains reported below all come from one sample, sequenced in a study of T-cell memory formation after mild COVID-19. From the 5' RACE reads, TCRdb called clonotypes with MiXCR, one entry per CDR3 protein. The sample lists 100,000 to 130,000 distinct CDR3 sequences, 15% to 20% occurring once. The sequenced material came from PBMCs or a T cell subset sorted from them (not recorded which). The origin of the receptors is a young man who had mild COVID-19 (a few samples of this study predate the infection). Cell type and time point are not known.

CDR3 nucleotide sequence: TGTGCCAGCAGCTGGGAAGCGGCAGGCACAGATACGCAGTATTTT. This gives the protein CASSWEAAGTDTQYF. The chain recombines TRBV12-3 or TRBV12-4 with TRBJ2-3; TRBD2 is a possible D gene (5 bases). V gave up 6 bases and J gave up 1 base, with 14 bases separating them. This CDR3 region has 15 residues.

This clonotype was counted between two and nine times. The chain recombines TRBV5-1 with TRBJ2-3, with TRBD2 as a possible D gene (6 bases). Germline V lookup: CDR1 SGHRS, CDR2 YFSETQ. Trimming cost V 1 base and J 2 bases, with 11 bases left between them. CDR3 size: 15 residues. The CDR3 region is CASSLSGEYTDTQYF. Written as DNA, the CDR3 is TGCGCCAGCAGCTTGTCGGGGGAATACACAGATACGCAGTATTTT.

This clonotype came up a few times. This chain joins TRBV6-2 or TRBV6-3 and TRBJ2-7; D is perhaps TRBD1 or TRBD2 (7 bases each). Germline V lookup: CDR1 MNHEY, CDR2 SVGEGT. V was trimmed by 9 bases and J by 2 bases, leaving 11 bases between them. The CDR3 is 12 amino acids. The CDR3 DNA follows: TGTGCCAGTCAGGGGGGGACCTACGAGCAGTACGTC. Translation: CASQGGTYEQYV.

This clonotype was recorded a few times. V is TRBV12-3 or TRBV12-4 and J is TRBJ2-2; D is tentatively TRBD1 or TRBD2 (6 bases each). The ends were cut back, 3 bases at V and 5 bases at J, with 16 bases in the middle. The CDR3 covers 16 residues. This CDR3 is CASSFSGRGVTGELFF. The CDR3 DNA is TGTGCCAGCAGTTTTAGCGGCAGGGGAGTAACCGGGGAGCTGTTTTTT.

This clonotype has only a few counts. The chain employs TRBV4-2 and TRBJ1-4; 10 bases align to TRBD1. V gave up 1 base and J gave up 7 bases; unmatched junction bases: 3. The CDR3 covers 15 residues. The germline CDR1 and CDR2 sequences are LGHNA and YNFKEQ. This CDR3 is CASSQGDRGGEKLFF. The DNA of the CDR3 is TGTGCCAGCAGCCAAGGGGACAGGGGAGGTGAAAAACTGTTTTTT.

The chain carries TRBV12-3 or TRBV12-4 and TRBJ1-3; no reliable D call. V lost 6 bases, J lost 6 bases, and 15 bases lay in between. The CDR3 is made up of 14 amino acids. The CDR3 protein is CASRLRGPINTIYF. In nucleotides, the CDR3 is TGTGCCAGCAGACTCCGTGGACCTATAAACACCATATATTTT.

This clonotype was counted a few times. This chain connects TRBV7-6 to TRBJ2-5; D may be TRBD2 (6 bases). V was shortened by 3 bases and J by 5 bases, with 16 bases between the two germline ends. Germline CDR1 SGHVS, CDR2 FNYEAQ. This CDR3 is 15 amino acids long. This CDR3 is CASSLDPLGGETQYF. Here the CDR3 DNA reads TGTGCCAGCAGCTTGGACCCTCTTGGGGGGGAGACCCAGTACTTC.

This clonotype appeared many times. The rearrangement uses TRBV7-2 and TRBJ1-4, with a possible D match to TRBD1 (5 bases). This CDR3 spans 15 amino acids. V dropped 7 bases and J dropped 6 bases, with 18 bases sitting between them. Germline V gives CDR1 SGHTA, CDR2 FQGNSA. The chain's CDR3 is CASTRQRGADEKLFF. Written as DNA, the CDR3 is TGTGCCAGCACCCGTCAGAGGGGAGCTGATGAAAAACTGTTTTTT.

J is TRBJ2-2 and V is TRBV4-1, with D possibly matching TRBD2 (6 bases). Per germline, CDR1 MGHRA and CDR2 YSYEKL. The ends were cut back, 6 bases at V and 4 bases at J, with 15 bases in the middle. This CDR3 comprises 15 residues. This chain's CDR3 is CASRGGLRGTGELFF. The CDR3 region has the DNA TGCGCCAGCAGGGGGGGTTTGAGGGGCACCGGGGAGCTGTTTTTT.

CDR3: CSARGTGHSSYEQYF. Written as DNA, the CDR3 is TGCAGTGCTAGAGGAACAGGGCACAGCTCCTACGAGCAGTACTTC. This chain uses TRBV20-1 with TRBJ2-7; D perhaps matches TRBD1 (6 bases). The CDR3 runs 15 residues. CDR1 is DFQATT, CDR2 SNEGSKA, per germline (reference sequence). V lost 1 base to trimming and J lost 0 bases, with 13 bases between them.